The source of this TCR beta chain is a study of cytomegalovirus exposure and HLA in healthy donors. Whole-study context: A subsequent analysis reported that the 95 to 150 validation repertoires were produced on the same platform that had also been used for the roughly 670 first-cohort repertoires.

Study findings and constraints: Subsequent analysis found a tendency for first-cohort TCR clusters to co-occur within the 120 or so validation repertoires.

Profiled with immunoSEQ multiplex PCR; TCRdb holds only in-frame clones, not every one. The table records 150,000 to 250,000 clones, 80% to 90% of them present only once. Details on this clone: The antigen is not known.

The CDR3 spans 14 residues. The V gene lost 0 bases and the J gene lost 5 bases, with 8 bases spanning the gap. Germline assignment: CDR1 LNHNV and CDR2 YYDKDF (reference sequence). The specimen was PBMCs. The clonotype comes from a woman under 40 in good health and CMV-seropositive. The V and J genes are TRBV15 and TRBJ1-5; D possibly corresponds to TRBD1 (5 bases). The CDR3 DNA follows: TGTGCCACCAGCAGAGATCGGGGGGATCAGCCCCAGCATTTT. Translation gives CATSRDRGDQPQHF. Supplemented by reference TRBV15 and TRBJ1-5, the full variable domain reads DAMVIQNPRYQVTQFGKPVTLSCSQTLNHNVMYWYQQKSSQAPKLLFHYYDKDFNNEADTPDNFQSRRPNTSFCFLDIRSPGLGDTAMYLCATSRDRGDQPQHFGDGTRLSIL.